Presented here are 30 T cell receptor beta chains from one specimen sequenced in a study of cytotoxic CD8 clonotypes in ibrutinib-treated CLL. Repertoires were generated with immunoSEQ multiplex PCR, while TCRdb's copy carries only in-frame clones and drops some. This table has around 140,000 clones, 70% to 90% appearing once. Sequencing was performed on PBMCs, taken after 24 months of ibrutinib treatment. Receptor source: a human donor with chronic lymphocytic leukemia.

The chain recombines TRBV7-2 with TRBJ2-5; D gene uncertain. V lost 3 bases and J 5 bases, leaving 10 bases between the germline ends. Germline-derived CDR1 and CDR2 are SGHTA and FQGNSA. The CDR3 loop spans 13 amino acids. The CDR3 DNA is TGTGCCAGCAGCTTCCAACAAAGGGAGACCCAGTACTTC. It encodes CASSFQQRETQYF.

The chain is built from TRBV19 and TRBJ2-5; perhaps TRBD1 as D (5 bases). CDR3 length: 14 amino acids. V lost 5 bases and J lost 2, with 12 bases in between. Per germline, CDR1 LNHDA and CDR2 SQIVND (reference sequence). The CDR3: CASSSDRRQETQYF. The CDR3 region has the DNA TGTGCCAGTAGTTCAGACAGACGACAAGAGACCCAGTACTTC. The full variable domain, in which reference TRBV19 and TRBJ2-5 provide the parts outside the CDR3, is DGGITQSPKYLFRKEGQNVTLSCEQNLNHDAMYWYRQDPGQGLRLIYYSQIVNDFQKGDIAEGYSVSREKKESFPLTVTSAQKNPTAFYLCASSSDRRQETQYFGPGTRLLVL.

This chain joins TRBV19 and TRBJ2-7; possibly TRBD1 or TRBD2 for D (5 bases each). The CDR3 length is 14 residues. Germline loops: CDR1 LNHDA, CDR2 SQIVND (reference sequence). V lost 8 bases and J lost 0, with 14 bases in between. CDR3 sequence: CASQPGRSSYEQYF. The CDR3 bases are TGTGCCAGTCAACCGGGACGTAGCTCCTACGAGCAGTACTTC. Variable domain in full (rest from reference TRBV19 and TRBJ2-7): DGGITQSPKYLFRKEGQNVTLSCEQNLNHDAMYWYRQDPGQGLRLIYYSQIVNDFQKGDIAEGYSVSREKKESFPLTVTSAQKNPTAFYLCASQPGRSSYEQYFGPGTRLTVT.

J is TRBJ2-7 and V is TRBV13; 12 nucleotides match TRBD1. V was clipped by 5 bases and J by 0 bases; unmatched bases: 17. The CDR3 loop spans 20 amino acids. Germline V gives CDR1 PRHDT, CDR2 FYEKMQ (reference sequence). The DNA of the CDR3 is TGTGCCAGCAGCCTACTGATACCGGGACAGGGGGCATACAGCTCCTACGAGCAGTACTTC. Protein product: CASSLLIPGQGAYSSYEQYF.

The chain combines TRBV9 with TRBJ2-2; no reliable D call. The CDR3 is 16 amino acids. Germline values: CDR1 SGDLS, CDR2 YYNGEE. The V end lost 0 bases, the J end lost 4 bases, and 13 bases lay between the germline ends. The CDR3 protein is CASSVAPGTITGELFF. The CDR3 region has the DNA TGTGCCAGCAGCGTAGCGCCAGGAACCATCACCGGGGAGCTGTTTTTT.

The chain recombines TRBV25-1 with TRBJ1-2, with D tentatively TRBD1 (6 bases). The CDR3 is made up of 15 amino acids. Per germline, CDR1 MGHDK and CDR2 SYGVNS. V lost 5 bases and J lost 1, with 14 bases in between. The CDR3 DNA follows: TGTGCCAGCAGTCCTCGGACAGCGATTAACTATGGCTACACCTTC. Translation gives CASSPRTAINYGYTF.

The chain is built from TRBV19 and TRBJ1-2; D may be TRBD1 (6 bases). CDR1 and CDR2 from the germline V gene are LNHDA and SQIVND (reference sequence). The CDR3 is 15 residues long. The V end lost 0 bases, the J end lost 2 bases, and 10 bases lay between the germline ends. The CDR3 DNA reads TGTGCCAGTAGTATAGAGAGGGGGACGAACTATGGCTACACCTTC. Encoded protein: CASSIERGTNYGYTF.

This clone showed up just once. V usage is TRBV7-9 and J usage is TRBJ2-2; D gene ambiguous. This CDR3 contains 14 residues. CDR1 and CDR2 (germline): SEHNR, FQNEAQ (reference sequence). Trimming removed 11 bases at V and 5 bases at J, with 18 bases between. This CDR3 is CAGTRSEKTGELFF. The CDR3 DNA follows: TGTGCCGGTACCCGTTCTGAAAAAACCGGGGAGCTGTTTTTT.

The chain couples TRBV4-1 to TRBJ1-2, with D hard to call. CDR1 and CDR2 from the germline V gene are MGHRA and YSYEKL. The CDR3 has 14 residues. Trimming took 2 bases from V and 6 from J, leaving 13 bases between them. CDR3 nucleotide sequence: TGCGCCAGCAGCCAACAACCGCTCATAGATGGCTACACCTTC. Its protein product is CASSQQPLIDGYTF.

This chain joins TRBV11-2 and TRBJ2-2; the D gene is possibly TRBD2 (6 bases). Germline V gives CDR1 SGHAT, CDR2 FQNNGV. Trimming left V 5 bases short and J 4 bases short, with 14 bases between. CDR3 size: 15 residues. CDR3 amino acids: CASSPSGRTTGELFF. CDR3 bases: TGTGCCAGCAGCCCCTCGGGGAGGACCACCGGGGAGCTGTTTTTT.

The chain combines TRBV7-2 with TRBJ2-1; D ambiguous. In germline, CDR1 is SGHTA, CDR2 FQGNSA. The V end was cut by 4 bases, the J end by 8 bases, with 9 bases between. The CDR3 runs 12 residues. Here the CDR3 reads CASSSGEDEQFF. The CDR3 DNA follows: TGTGCCAGCAGCTCCGGAGAAGATGAGCAGTTCTTC.

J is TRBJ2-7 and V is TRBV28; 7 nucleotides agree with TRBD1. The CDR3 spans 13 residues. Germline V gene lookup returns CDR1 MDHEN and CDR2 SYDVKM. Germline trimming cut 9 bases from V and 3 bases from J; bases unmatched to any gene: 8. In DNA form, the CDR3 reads TGTGCCAGTAAAACAGGGGTAGACTACGAGCAGTACTTC. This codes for CASKTGVDYEQYF.

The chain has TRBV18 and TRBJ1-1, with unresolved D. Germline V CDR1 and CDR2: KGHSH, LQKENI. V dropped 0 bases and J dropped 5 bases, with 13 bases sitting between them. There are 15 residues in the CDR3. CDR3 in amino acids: CASSPPLVGRTEAFF. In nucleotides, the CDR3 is TGTGCCAGCTCACCACCGTTGGTGGGGAGGACTGAAGCTTTCTTT. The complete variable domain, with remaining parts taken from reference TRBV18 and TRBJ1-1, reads NAGVMQNPRHLVRRRGQEARLRCSPMKGHSHVYWYRQLPEEGLKFMVYLQKENIIDESGMPKERFSAEFPKEGPSILRIQQVVRGDSAAYFCASSPPLVGRTEAFFGQGTRLTVV.

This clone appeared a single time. The CDR3 loop reads CASSPHTDRNYYEQYF. The CDR3 region has the DNA TGTGCCAGCAGCCCTCATACCGACCGTAACTACTACGAGCAGTACTTC. The chain couples TRBV4-2 to TRBJ2-7; the D is unclear. Germline assignment: CDR1 LGHNA and CDR2 YNFKEQ. CDR3 size: 16 residues. Trimming took 4 bases from V and 3 from J, leaving 19 bases between them.

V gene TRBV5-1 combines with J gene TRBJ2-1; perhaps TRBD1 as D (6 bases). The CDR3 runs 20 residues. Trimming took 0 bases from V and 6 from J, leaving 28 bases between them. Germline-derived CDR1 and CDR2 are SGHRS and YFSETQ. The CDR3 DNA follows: TGCGCCAGCAGCTTGGTTAGGGGGACCGCTATGACCACATCCACCAATGAGCAGTTCTTC. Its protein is CASSLVRGTAMTTSTNEQFF.

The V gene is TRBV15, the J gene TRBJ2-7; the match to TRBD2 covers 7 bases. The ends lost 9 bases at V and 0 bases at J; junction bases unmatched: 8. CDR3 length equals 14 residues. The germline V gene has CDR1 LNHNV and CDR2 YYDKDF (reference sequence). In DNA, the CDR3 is TGTGCCACGGCGGGGGACCTCAACTCCTACGAGCAGTACTTC. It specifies CATAGDLNSYEQYF. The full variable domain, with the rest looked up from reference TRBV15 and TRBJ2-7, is DAMVIQNPRYQVTQFGKPVTLSCSQTLNHNVMYWYQQKSSQAPKLLFHYYDKDFNNEADTPDNFQSRRPNTSFCFLDIRSPGLGDTAMYLCATAGDLNSYEQYFGPGTRLTVT.

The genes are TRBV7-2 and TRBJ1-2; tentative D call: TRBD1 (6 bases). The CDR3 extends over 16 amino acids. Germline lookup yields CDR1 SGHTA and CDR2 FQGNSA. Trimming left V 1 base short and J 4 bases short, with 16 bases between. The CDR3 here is CASSLVSSGAVYGYTF. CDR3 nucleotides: TGTGCCAGCAGCTTAGTAAGCTCGGGGGCGGTCTATGGCTACACCTTC.

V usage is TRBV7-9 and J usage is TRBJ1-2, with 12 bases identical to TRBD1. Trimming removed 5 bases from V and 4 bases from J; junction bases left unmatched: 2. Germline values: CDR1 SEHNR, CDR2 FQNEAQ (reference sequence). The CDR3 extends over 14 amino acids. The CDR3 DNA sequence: TGTGCCAGCAGCCTGGGACAGGGGGCCTATGGCTACACCTTC. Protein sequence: CASSLGQGAYGYTF.

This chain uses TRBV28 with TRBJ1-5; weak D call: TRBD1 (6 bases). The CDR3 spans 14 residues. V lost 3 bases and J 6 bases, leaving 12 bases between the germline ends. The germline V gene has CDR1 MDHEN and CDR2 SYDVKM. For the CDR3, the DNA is TGTGCCAGCAGTTTGGGTGGGGGCCGTCAGCCCCAGCATTTT. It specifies CASSLGGGRQPQHF.

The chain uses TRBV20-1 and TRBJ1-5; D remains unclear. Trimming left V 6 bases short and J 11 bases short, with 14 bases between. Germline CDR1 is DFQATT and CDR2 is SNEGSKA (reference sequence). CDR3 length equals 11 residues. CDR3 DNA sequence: TGCAGTGCAACTTCCTTAGGGACCCAGCATTTT. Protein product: CSATSLGTQHF.

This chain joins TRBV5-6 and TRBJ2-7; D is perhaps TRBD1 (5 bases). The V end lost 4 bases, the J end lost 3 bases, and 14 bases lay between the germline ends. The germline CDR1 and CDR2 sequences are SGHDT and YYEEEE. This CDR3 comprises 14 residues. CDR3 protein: CASSLFDRVYEQYF. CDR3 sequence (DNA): TGTGCCAGCAGCCTTTTTGACAGAGTCTACGAGCAGTACTTC.

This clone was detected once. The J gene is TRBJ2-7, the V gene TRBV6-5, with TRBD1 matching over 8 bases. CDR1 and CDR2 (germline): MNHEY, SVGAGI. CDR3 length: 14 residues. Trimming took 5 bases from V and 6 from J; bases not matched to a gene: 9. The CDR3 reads CASSPRTGLAEQYF. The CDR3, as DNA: TGTGCCAGCAGTCCGCGGACAGGGCTAGCCGAGCAGTACTTC.

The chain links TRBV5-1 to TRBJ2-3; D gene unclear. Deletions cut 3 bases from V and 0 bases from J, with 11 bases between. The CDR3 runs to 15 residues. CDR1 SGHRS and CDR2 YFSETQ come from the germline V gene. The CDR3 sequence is CASSSTPPSTDTQYF. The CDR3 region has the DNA TGCGCCAGCAGCTCGACGCCTCCTAGCACAGATACGCAGTATTTT.

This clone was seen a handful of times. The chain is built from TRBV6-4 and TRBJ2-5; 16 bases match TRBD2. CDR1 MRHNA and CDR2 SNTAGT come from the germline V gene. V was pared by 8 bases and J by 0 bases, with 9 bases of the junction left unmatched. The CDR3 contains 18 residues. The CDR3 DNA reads TGTGCCAGCTTGGGACTAGCGGGGGGGCCTCGTCACCAAGAGACCCAGTACTTC. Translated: CASLGLAGGPRHQETQYF.

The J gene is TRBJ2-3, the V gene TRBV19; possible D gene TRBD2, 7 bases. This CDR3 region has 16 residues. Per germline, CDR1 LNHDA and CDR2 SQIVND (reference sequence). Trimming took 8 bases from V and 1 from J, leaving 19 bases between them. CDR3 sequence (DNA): TGTGCCAGTTCCGACCGGAGAGGGGGGGGCACAGATACGCAGTATTTT. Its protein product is CASSDRRGGGTDTQYF.

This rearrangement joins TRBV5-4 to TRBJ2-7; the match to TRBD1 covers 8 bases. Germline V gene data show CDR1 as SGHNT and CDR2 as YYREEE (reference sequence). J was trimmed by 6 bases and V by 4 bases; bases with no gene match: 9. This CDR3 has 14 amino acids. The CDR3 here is CASSQEDRALEQYF. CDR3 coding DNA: TGTGCCAGCAGCCAAGAGGACAGGGCCCTCGAGCAGTACTTC.

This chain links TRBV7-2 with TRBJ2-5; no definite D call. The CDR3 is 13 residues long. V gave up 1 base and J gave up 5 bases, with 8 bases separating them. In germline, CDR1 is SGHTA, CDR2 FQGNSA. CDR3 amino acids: CASSLGNDETQYF. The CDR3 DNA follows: TGTGCCAGCAGCTTAGGGAACGATGAGACCCAGTACTTC.

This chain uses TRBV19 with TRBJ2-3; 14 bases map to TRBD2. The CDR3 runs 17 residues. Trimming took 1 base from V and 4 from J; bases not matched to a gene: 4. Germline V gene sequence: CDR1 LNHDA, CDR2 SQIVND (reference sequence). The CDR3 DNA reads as TGTGCCAGTAGTATAGTTTCGACTAGCGGGGGGGCAGATACGCAGTATTTT. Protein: CASSIVSTSGGADTQYF.

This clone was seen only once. DNA of the CDR3: TGTGCCTGGATACAGGGAGCTGGAAACACCATATATTTT. Residues: CAWIQGAGNTIYF. The genes are TRBV30 and TRBJ1-3; a possible D gene is TRBD1 (6 bases). The CDR3 covers 13 residues. V was trimmed by 4 bases and J by 2 bases, leaving 9 bases between them. Germline V lookup: CDR1 GTSNPN, CDR2 SVGIG (reference sequence).

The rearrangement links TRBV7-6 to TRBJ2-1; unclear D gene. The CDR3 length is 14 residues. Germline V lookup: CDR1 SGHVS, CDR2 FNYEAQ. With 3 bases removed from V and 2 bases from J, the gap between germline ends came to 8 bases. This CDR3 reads CASSFGDTYNEQFF. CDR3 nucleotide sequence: TGTGCCAGCAGCTTCGGCGATACCTACAATGAGCAGTTCTTC.